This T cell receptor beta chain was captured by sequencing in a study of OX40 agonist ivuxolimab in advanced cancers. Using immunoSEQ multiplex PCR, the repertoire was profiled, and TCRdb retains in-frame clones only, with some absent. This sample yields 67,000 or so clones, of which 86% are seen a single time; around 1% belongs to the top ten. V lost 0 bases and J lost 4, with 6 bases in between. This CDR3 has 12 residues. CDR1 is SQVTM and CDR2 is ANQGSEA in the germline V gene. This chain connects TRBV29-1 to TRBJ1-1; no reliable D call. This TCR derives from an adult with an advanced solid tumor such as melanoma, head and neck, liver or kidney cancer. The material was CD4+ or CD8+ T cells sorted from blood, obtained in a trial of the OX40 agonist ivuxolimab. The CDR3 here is CSVEETSTEAFF. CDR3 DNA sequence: TGCAGCGTTGAAGAGACGAGCACTGAAGCTTTCTTT.